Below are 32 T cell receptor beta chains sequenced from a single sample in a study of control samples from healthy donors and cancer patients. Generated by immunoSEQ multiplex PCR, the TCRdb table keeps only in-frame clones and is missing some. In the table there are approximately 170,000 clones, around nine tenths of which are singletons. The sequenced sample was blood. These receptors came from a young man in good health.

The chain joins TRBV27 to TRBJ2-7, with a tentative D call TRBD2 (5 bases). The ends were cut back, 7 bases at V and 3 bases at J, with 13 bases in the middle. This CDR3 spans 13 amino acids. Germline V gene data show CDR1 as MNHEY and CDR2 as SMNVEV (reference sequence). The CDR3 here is CASTRGPIYEQYF. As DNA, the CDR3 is TGTGCCAGCACCCGAGGGCCCATCTACGAGCAGTACTTC.

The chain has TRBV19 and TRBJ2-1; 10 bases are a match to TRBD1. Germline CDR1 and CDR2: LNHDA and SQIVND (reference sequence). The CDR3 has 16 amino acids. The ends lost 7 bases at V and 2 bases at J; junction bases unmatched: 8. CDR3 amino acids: CASKREGQGAYNEQFF. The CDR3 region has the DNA TGTGCCAGTAAGAGGGAAGGACAGGGGGCCTACAATGAGCAGTTCTTC.

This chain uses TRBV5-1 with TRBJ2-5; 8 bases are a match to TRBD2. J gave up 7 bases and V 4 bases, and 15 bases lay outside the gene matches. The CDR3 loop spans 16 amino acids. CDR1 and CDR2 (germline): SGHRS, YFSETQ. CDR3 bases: TGCGCCAGCAGCGCCCGTGGTAGCGGGGAGGTTGGGACCCAGTACTTC. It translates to CASSARGSGEVGTQYF.

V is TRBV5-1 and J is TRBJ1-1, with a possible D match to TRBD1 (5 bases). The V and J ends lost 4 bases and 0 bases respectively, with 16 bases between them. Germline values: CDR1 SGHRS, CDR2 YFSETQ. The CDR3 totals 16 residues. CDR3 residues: CASSPDRQPLNTEAFF. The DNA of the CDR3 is TGCGCCAGCAGCCCGGACCGACAGCCCTTGAACACTGAAGCTTTCTTT. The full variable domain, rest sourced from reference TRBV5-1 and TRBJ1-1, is KAGVTQTPRYLIKTRGQQVTLSCSPISGHRSVSWYQQTPGQGLQFLFEYFSETQRNKGNFPGRFSGRQFSNSRSEMNVSTLELGDSALYLCASSPDRQPLNTEAFFGQGTRLTVV.

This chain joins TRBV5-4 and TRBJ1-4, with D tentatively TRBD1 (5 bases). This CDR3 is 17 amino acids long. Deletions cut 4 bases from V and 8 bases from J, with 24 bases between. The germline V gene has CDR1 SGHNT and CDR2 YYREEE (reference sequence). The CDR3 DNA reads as TGTGCCAGCAGCCAAACGAGGTCGCGGGGGGTTGGGGAAAAACTGTTTTTT. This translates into CASSQTRSRGVGEKLFF.

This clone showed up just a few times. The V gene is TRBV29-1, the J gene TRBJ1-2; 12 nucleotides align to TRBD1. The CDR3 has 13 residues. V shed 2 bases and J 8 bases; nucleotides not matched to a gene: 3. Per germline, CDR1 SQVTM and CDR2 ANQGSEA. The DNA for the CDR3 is TGCAGCGTTGAAAGGGACAGGGGGCGCGGCTACACCTTC. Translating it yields CSVERDRGRGYTF.

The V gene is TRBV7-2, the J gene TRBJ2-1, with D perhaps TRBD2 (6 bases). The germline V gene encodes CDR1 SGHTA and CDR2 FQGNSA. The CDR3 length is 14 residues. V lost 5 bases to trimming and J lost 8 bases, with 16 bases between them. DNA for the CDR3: TGTGCCAGCAGCCCGGGGTTGGGCGGGGATGAGCAGTTCTTC. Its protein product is CASSPGLGGDEQFF.

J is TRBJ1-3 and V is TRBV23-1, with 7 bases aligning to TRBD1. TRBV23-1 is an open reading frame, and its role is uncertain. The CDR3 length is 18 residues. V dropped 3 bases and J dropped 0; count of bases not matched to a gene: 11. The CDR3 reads CASSQRGQPLSSGNTIYF. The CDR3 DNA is TGCGCCAGCAGTCAGAGGGGACAGCCCTTAAGCTCTGGAAACACCATATATTTT.

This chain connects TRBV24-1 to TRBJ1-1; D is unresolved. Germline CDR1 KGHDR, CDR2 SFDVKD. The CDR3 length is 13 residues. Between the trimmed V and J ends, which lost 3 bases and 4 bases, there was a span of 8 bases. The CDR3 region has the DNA TGTGCCACCAGTGATGGAGGTCGCACTGAAGCTTTCTTT. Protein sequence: CATSDGGRTEAFF.

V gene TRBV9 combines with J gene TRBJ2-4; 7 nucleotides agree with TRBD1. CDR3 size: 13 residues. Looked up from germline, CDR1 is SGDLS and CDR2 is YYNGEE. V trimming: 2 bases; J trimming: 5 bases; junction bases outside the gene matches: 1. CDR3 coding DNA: TGTGCCAGCAGCGTCGGGACAGAAAACATTCAGTACTTC. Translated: CASSVGTENIQYF.

This CDR3 is CASSVLGQSYEQYF. The CDR3 coding sequence is TGTGCCAGCAGCGTTCTGGGACAGTCCTACGAGCAGTACTTC. The chain joins TRBV9 to TRBJ2-7; TRBD1 matches 7 bases. CDR1 and CDR2 from the germline V gene are SGDLS and YYNGEE. The CDR3 runs to 14 residues. With V trimmed by 2 bases and J by 1 base, 3 bases remained unmatched.

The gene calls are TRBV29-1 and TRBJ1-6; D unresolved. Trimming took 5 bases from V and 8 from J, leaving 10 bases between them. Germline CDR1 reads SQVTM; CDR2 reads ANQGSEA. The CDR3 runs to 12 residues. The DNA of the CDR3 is TGCAGCGTTAGGGAACTTGATTCACCCCTCCACTTT. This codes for CSVRELDSPLHF.

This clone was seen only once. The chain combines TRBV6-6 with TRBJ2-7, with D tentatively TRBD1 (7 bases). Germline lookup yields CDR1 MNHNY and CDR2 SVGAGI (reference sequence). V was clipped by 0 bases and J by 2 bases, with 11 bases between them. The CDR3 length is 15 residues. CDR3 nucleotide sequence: TGTGCCAGCAGTTACTCCGGAGGGACAGCCTACGAGCAGTACTTC. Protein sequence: CASSYSGGTAYEQYF.

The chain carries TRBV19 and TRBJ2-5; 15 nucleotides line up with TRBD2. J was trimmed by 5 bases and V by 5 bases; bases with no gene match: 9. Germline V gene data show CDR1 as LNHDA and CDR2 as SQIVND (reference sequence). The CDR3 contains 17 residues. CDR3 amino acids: CASSSLPGTSGRETQYF. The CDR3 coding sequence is TGTGCCAGTAGTTCCCTCCCCGGGACTAGCGGGAGGGAGACCCAGTACTTC.

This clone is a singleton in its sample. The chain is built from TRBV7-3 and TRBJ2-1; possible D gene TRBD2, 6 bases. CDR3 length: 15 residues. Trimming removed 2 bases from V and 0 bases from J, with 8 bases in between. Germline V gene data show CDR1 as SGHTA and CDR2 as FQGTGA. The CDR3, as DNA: TGTGCCAGCAGCTTAGTAGCGGACTCCTACAATGAGCAGTTCTTC. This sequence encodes CASSLVADSYNEQFF.

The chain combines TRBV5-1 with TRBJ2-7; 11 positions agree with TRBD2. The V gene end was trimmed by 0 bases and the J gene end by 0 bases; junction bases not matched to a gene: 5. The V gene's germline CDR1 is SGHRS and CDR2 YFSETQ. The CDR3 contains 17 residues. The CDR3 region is CASSLEGGLADSYEQYF. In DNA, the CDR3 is TGCGCCAGCAGCTTGGAGGGGGGACTAGCGGACTCCTACGAGCAGTACTTC.

The CDR3 coding sequence is TGCGCCAGCAGTCCAGCTAGGGCTAATGAAAAACTGTTTTTT. Translation gives CASSPARANEKLFF. The V call is TRBV4-3, the J call TRBJ1-4, with D hard to call. Germline lookup yields CDR1 LGHNA and CDR2 YSLEER. Trimming took 6 bases from V and 3 from J, leaving 11 bases between them. CDR3 length: 14 residues.

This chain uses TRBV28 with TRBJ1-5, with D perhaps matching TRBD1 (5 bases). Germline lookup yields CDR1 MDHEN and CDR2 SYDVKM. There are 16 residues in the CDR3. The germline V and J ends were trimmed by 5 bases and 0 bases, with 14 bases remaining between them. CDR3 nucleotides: TGTGCCAGCAGTCCATCGGGACTTTATAGCAATCAGCCCCAGCATTTT. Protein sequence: CASSPSGLYSNQPQHF.

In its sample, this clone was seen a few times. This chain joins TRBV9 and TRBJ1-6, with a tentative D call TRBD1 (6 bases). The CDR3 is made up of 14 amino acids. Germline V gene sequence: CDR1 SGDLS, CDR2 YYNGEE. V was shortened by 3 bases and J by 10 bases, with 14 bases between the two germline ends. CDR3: CASSGARGESPLHF. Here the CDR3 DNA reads TGTGCCAGCAGCGGAGCCAGGGGTGAATCACCCCTCCACTTT.

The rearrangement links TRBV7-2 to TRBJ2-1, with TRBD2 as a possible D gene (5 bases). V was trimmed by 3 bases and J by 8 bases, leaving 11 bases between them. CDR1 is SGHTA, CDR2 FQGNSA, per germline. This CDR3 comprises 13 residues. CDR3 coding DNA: TGTGCCAGCAGCTTGCAGAGGGCCCATGAGCAGTTCTTC. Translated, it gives CASSLQRAHEQFF.

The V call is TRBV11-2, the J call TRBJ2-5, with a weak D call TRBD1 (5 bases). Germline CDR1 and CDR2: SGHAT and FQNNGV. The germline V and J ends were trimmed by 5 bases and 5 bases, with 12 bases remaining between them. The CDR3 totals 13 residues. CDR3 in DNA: TGTGCCAGCAGCGAAGGGGTTACGGAGACCCAGTACTTC. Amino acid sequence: CASSEGVTETQYF. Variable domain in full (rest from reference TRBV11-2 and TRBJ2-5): EAGVAQSPRYKIIEKRQSVAFWCNPISGHATLYWYQQILGQGPKLLIQFQNNGVVDDSQLPKDRFSAERLKGVDSTLKIQPAKLEDSAVYLCASSEGVTETQYFGPGTRLLVL.

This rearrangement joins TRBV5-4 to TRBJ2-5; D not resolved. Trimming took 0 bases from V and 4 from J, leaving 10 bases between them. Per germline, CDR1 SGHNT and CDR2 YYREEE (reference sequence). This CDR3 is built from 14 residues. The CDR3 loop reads CASSLGGTLETQYF. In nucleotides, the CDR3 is TGTGCCAGCAGCTTGGGGGGAACCCTAGAGACCCAGTACTTC. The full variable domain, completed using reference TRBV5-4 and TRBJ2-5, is ETGVTQSPTHLIKTRGQQVTLRCSSQSGHNTVSWYQQALGQGPQFIFQYYREEENGRGNFPPRFSGLQFPNYSSELNVNALELDDSALYLCASSLGGTLETQYFGPGTRLLVL.

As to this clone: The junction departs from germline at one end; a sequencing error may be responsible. For the CDR3, the DNA is TGTGCCAGCAGCCAACTTCCATCAGGTGATGAAGTTTTCTTT. It codes for CASSQLPSGDEVFF. The chain combines TRBV3-1 (or the pseudogene TRBV3-2) with TRBJ1-1; D unresolved. CDR3 length: 14 residues. The germline V gene has CDR1 LGHDT and CDR2 YNNKEL (reference sequence).

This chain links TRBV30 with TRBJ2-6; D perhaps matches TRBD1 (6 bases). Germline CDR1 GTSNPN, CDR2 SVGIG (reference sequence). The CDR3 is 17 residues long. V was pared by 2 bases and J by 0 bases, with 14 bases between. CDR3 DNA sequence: TGTGCCTGGAGTTTGCTTCCACAGGGCTCTGGGGCCAACGTCCTGACTTTC. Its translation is CAWSLLPQGSGANVLTF.

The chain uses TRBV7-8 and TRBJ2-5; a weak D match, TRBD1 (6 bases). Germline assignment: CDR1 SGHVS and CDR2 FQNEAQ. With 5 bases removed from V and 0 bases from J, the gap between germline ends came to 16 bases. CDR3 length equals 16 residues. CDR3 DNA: TGTGCCAGCAGCCCGACAGGACGACACTACCAAGAGACCCAGTACTTC. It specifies CASSPTGRHYQETQYF.

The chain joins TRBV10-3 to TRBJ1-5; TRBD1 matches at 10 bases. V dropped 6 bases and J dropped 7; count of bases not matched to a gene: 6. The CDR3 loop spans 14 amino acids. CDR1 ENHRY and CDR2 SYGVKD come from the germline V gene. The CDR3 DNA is TGTGCCATCAGCCCGACAGGGGGCGGACAGCCCCAGCATTTT. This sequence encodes CAISPTGGGQPQHF.

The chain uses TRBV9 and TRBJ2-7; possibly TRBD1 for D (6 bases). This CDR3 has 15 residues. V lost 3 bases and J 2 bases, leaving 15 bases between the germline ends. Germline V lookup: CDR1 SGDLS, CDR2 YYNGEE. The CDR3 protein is CASSGRDTEPYEQYF. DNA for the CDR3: TGTGCCAGCAGCGGCCGGGACACCGAACCCTACGAGCAGTACTTC.

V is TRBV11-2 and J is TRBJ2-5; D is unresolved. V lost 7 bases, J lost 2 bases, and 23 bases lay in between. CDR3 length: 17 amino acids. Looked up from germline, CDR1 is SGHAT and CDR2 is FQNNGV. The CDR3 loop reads CASNKNSDTLGQETQYF. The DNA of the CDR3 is TGTGCCAGCAACAAAAATTCGGATACCCTGGGGCAAGAGACCCAGTACTTC.

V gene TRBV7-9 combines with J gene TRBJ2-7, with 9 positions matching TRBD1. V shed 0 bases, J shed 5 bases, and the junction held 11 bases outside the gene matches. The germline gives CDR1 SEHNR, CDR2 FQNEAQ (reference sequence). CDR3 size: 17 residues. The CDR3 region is CASSLALVGQGIHEQYF. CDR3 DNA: TGTGCCAGCAGCTTAGCGTTGGTGGGACAGGGAATCCACGAGCAGTACTTC.

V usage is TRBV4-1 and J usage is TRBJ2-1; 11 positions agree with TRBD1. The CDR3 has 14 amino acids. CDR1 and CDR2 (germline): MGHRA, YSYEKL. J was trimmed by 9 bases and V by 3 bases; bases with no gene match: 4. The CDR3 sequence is CASSQGTGGSEQFF. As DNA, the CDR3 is TGCGCCAGCAGCCAGGGGACAGGGGGTAGTGAGCAGTTCTTC.

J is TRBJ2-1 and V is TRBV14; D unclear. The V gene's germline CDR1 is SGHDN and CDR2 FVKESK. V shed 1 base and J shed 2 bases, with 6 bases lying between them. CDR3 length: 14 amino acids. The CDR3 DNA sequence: TGTGCCAGCAGCCAAGCGGGCACCTACAATGAGCAGTTCTTC. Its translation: CASSQAGTYNEQFF.

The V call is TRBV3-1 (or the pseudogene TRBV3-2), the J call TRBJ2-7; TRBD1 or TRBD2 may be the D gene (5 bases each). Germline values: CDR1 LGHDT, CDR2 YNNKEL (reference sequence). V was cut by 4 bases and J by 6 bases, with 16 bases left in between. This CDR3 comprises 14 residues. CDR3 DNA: TGTGCCAGCAGCCCTCTCGTGGGACCTAGCGAGCAGTACTTC. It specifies CASSPLVGPSEQYF.